This T cell receptor beta chain was sequenced during a study of T cell responses to AZD1222 COVID-19 vaccine. Germline V gene data show CDR1 as SNHLY and CDR2 as FYNNEI. CDR3 length equals 12 residues. V was shortened by 2 bases and J by 3 bases, with 5 bases between the two germline ends. Method: immunoSEQ multiplex PCR; TCRdb's copy keeps in-frame clones and lacks some. The sample carries about 100,000 clones, roughly 90% recorded once. V is TRBV2 and J is TRBJ2-7; D is possibly TRBD1 (5 bases). The TCR sequence derives from an adult who received the AZD1222 COVID-19 vaccine. The sample consisted of peripheral blood, taken 28 days after the second AZD1222 dose. In DNA, the CDR3 is TGTGCCAGCAGTGAACAGGGCTACGAGCAGTACTTC. As protein: CASSEQGYEQYF. The variable domain in full, with the rest retrieved from reference TRBV2 and TRBJ2-7, is EPEVTQTPSHQVTQMGQEVILRCVPISNHLYFYWYRQILGQKVEFLVSFYNNEISEKSEIFDDQFSVERPDGSNFTLKIRSTKLEDSAMYFCASSEQGYEQYFGPGTRLTVT.